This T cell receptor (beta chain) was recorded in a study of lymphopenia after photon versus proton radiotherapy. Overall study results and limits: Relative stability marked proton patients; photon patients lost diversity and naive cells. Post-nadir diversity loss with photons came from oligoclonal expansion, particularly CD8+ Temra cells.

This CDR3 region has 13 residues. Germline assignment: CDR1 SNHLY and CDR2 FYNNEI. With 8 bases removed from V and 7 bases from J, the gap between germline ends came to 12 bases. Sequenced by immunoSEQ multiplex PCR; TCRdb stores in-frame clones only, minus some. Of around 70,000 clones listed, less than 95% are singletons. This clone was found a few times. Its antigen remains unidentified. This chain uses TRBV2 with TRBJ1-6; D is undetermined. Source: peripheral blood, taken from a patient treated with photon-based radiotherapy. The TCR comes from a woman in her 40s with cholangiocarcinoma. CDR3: CASSFQGNSPLHF. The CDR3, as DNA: TGTGCCAGCTCCTTTCAAGGGAATTCACCCCTCCACTTT. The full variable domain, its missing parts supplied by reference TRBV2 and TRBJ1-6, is EPEVTQTPSHQVTQMGQEVILRCVPISNHLYFYWYRQILGQKVEFLVSFYNNEISEKSEIFDDQFSVERPDGSNFTLKIRSTKLEDSAMYFCASSFQGNSPLHFGNGTRLTVT.